Below, 4 T cell receptor beta chains from the same sample are listed, as sequenced in a study of cytomegalovirus exposure and HLA in healthy donors. Primers: 60 Vbeta forward and 13 Jbeta reverse. The table came from immunoSEQ multiplex PCR; TCRdb's copy has only in-frame clones and leaves some out. This table has about 59,000 clones, roughly four fifths appearing once. The sample consisted of PBMCs. The receptors here all came from a human donor in good health.

The rearrangement uses TRBV5-1 and TRBJ2-2; 8 bases agree with TRBD1. Germline V gives CDR1 SGHRS, CDR2 YFSETQ. Germline trimming cut 6 bases from V and 3 bases from J; bases unmatched to any gene: 7. This CDR3 contains 15 residues. The CDR3 region is CASKLWDRYTGELFF. The CDR3 coding sequence is TGCGCCAGCAAGCTTTGGGACAGGTACACCGGGGAGCTGTTTTTT.

This chain uses TRBV9 with TRBJ2-6; D possibly corresponds to TRBD1 (6 bases). V was shortened by 0 bases and J by 1 base, with 17 bases between the two germline ends. Per the germline V gene, CDR1 is SGDLS and CDR2 is YYNGEE. This CDR3 region has 19 residues. CDR3: CASSVELWGTSSGANVLTF. In nucleotides, the CDR3 is TGTGCCAGCAGCGTAGAGCTTTGGGGGACATCTTCTGGGGCCAACGTCCTGACTTTC.

The CDR3 loop is CASSPQIHFDDTQYF. As DNA, the CDR3 is TGTGCCAGCAGCCCACAGATCCACTTTGACGATACGCAGTATTTT. This rearrangement joins TRBV7-9 to TRBJ2-3; the D is unclear. This CDR3 contains 15 residues. V gave up 5 bases and J gave up 6 bases, with 18 bases separating them. Per the germline V gene, CDR1 is SEHNR and CDR2 is FQNEAQ (reference sequence).

The V and J genes are TRBV19 and TRBJ1-1; 7 nucleotides agree with TRBD1. J lost 2 bases, V lost 3 bases, and 3 bases had no gene match. CDR3 length: 14 residues. From germline, CDR1 is LNHDA and CDR2 SQIVND (reference sequence). CDR3 nucleotides: TGTGCCAGTAGTATGTACAGGGGCAACACTGAAGCTTTCTTT. Residues: CASSMYRGNTEAFF.